A single sample gave rise to the 18 T cell receptor beta chains below, sequenced in a study of T cell responses to AZD1222 COVID-19 vaccine. The data were produced by immunoSEQ multiplex PCR, yet TCRdb's version contains in-frame clones alone and is incomplete. The sample lists 150,000 to 200,000 clones; roughly 92% were seen once. The material was peripheral blood, obtained on day 0 of AZD1222 vaccination. The receptors were sampled from an adult in good health.

CDR3 sequence: CAIFAGASSYNEQFF. The CDR3 bases are TGTGCCATATTTGCTGGGGCCAGCTCCTACAATGAGCAGTTCTTC. The chain has TRBV30 and TRBJ2-1; possible D gene TRBD1, 5 bases. Germline lookup yields CDR1 GTSNPN and CDR2 SVGIG (reference sequence). V lost 8 bases to trimming and J lost 0 bases, with 17 bases between them. The CDR3 totals 15 residues.

This clone appeared a single time. The chain uses TRBV5-1 and TRBJ2-3; D call uncertain. Trimming took 0 bases from V and 0 from J, leaving 8 bases between them. CDR1 SGHRS and CDR2 YFSETQ come from the germline V gene. The length of the CDR3 is 15 residues. DNA for the CDR3: TGCGCCAGCAGCTTGGAGCAGGTCAGCACAGATACGCAGTATTTT. Residues: CASSLEQVSTDTQYF.

In nucleotides, the CDR3 is TGTGCCAGTAGTAGAACAGGGTCCAATCAGCCCCAGCATTTT. The encoded protein is CASSRTGSNQPQHF. The chain combines TRBV19 with TRBJ1-5; D may be TRBD1 (6 bases). Germline assignment: CDR1 LNHDA and CDR2 SQIVND (reference sequence). The CDR3 spans 14 residues. V was pared by 4 bases and J by 3 bases, with 10 bases between.

This chain joins TRBV5-8 and TRBJ1-5; D unresolved. The CDR3 runs to 15 residues. The germline V and J ends were trimmed by 5 bases and 0 bases, with 12 bases remaining between them. In germline, CDR1 is SGHTS, CDR2 YDEGEE. CDR3 DNA: TGTGCCAGCAGGGGTAGACAAAATAGCAATCAGCCCCAGCATTTT. It codes for CASRGRQNSNQPQHF.

This clone was seen a single time. This chain joins TRBV4-1 and TRBJ1-4, with a tentative D call TRBD1 (5 bases). V was shortened by 5 bases and J by 4 bases, with 14 bases between the two germline ends. The CDR3 sequence is 15 residues long. The germline V gene encodes CDR1 MGHRA and CDR2 YSYEKL. The chain's CDR3 is CASSTGADNNEKLFF. The DNA for the CDR3 is TGCGCCAGCAGCACTGGGGCAGATAATAATGAAAAACTGTTTTTT.

The chain carries TRBV12-5 and TRBJ2-7; D gene unclear. There are 13 residues in the CDR3. Trimming cost V 1 base and J 6 bases, with 10 bases left between them. CDR1 and CDR2 from the germline V gene are LGHNT and FRNRAP. The CDR3 loop is CASGLDWGFEQYF. The CDR3, as DNA: TGTGCTAGTGGTTTGGATTGGGGTTTCGAGCAGTACTTC. Together with reference TRBV12-5 and TRBJ2-7, the CDR3 gives the full variable domain: DARVTQTPRHKVTEMGQEVTMRCQPILGHNTVFWYRQTMMQGLELLAYFRNRAPLDDSGMPKDRFSAEMPDATLATLKIQPSEPRDSAVYFCASGLDWGFEQYFGPGTRLTVT.

The rearrangement joins TRBV6-5 to TRBJ2-1; D possibly uses TRBD1 or TRBD2 (5 bases each). Germline CDR1 is MNHEY and CDR2 is SVGAGI. Trimming removed 2 bases at V and 7 bases at J, with 12 bases between. The CDR3 has 14 residues. The CDR3 bases are TGTGCCAGCAGTTACGGGACCCGGGGAAATGAGCAGTTCTTC. This encodes CASSYGTRGNEQFF.

The V and J genes are TRBV11-2 and TRBJ1-3; D may be TRBD1 (5 bases). CDR1 is SGHAT, CDR2 FQNNGV, per germline. The germline V and J ends were trimmed by 7 bases and 4 bases, with 14 bases remaining between them. The CDR3 is made up of 14 amino acids. CDR3 sequence (DNA): TGTGCCAGCAACCGGGGGAGGTCAGGAAACACCATATATTTT. It specifies CASNRGRSGNTIYF.

This chain uses TRBV5-6 with TRBJ1-5; D might be TRBD1 (6 bases). V lost 2 bases and J 1 base, leaving 16 bases between the germline ends. The germline gives CDR1 SGHDT, CDR2 YYEEEE. This CDR3 is built from 17 residues. The CDR3 DNA is TGTGCCAGCAGCTTCTGGGGGCGGTCCCCCAGCAATCAGCCCCAGCATTTT. The encoded protein is CASSFWGRSPSNQPQHF.

The chain uses TRBV5-8 and TRBJ1-3; a weak D match, TRBD1 (6 bases). The CDR3 loop spans 14 amino acids. Germline V gene data show CDR1 as SGHTS and CDR2 as YDEGEE. Trimming removed 4 bases at V and 0 bases at J, with 8 bases between. CDR3 region: CASSQGHSGNTIYF. CDR3 sequence (DNA): TGTGCCAGCAGCCAGGGACACTCTGGAAACACCATATATTTT.

The chain has TRBV29-1 and TRBJ2-3, with D tentatively TRBD1 (5 bases). V was shortened by 7 bases and J by 6 bases, with 14 bases between the two germline ends. Germline V gene data show CDR1 as SQVTM and CDR2 as ANQGSEA. There are 12 residues in the CDR3. The CDR3 region has the DNA TGCAGCGATCAACCTGGGGCGGATACGCAGTATTTT. It encodes CSDQPGADTQYF.

This chain links TRBV3-1 (or the pseudogene TRBV3-2) with TRBJ2-1; no clear D gene. Germline CDR1 reads LGHDT; CDR2 reads YNNKEL (reference sequence). The V end was cut by 0 bases, the J end by 7 bases, with 7 bases between. The CDR3 runs 13 residues. The chain's CDR3 is CASSQESRNEQFF. The DNA for the CDR3 is TGTGCCAGCAGCCAAGAGAGCAGGAATGAGCAGTTCTTC.

The genes are TRBV18 and TRBJ2-2, with 10 bases identical to TRBD2. V gave up 3 bases and J gave up 4 bases; unmatched junction bases: 5. The CDR3 consists of 16 residues. Germline V gene data show CDR1 as KGHSH and CDR2 as LQKENI. The CDR3, as DNA: TGTGCCAGCTCACCCCGCAGCGGGGGGGCCACCGGGGAGCTGTTTTTT. The encoded protein is CASSPRSGGATGELFF.

The CDR3 bases are TGTGCCAGCAGTTACGAAACTAGCGGGGGGCCCCATGTGGCAGATACGCAGTATTTT. Translated, it gives CASSYETSGGPHVADTQYF. The chain joins TRBV6-2 or TRBV6-3 to TRBJ2-3, with TRBD2 identical over 12 bases. V was pared by 2 bases and J by 4 bases, with 13 bases of the junction left unmatched. From germline, CDR1 is MNHEY and CDR2 SVGEGT. This CDR3 is 19 amino acids long.

The genes are TRBV5-4 and TRBJ2-1; 8 bases align to TRBD2. Germline V gives CDR1 SGHNT, CDR2 YYREEE (reference sequence). This CDR3 spans 16 amino acids. J gave up 3 bases and V 1 base, and 6 bases lay outside the gene matches. CDR3 in DNA: TGTGCCAGCAGCTTGTCCGGGGGGGCTGGCTACAATGAGCAGTTCTTC. Residues: CASSLSGGAGYNEQFF. The whole variable domain, filled in from reference TRBV5-4 and TRBJ2-1, reads ETGVTQSPTHLIKTRGQQVTLRCSSQSGHNTVSWYQQALGQGPQFIFQYYREEENGRGNFPPRFSGLQFPNYSSELNVNALELDDSALYLCASSLSGGAGYNEQFFGPGTRLTVL.

The J gene is TRBJ2-3, the V gene TRBV5-1; D unclear. Per the germline V gene, CDR1 is SGHRS and CDR2 is YFSETQ. CDR3 size: 16 residues. The germline V and J ends were trimmed by 5 bases and 0 bases, with 16 bases remaining between them. The CDR3 bases are TGCGCCAGCAGTAGGGCAGTTCACACTAGCACAGATACGCAGTATTTT. Translation gives CASSRAVHTSTDTQYF. Complete variable domain (other parts from reference TRBV5-1 and TRBJ2-3): KAGVTQTPRYLIKTRGQQVTLSCSPISGHRSVSWYQQTPGQGLQFLFEYFSETQRNKGNFPGRFSGRQFSNSRSEMNVSTLELGDSALYLCASSRAVHTSTDTQYFGPGTRLTVL.

This clone was seen only once. V and J are TRBV7-8 and TRBJ2-7; 8 positions agree with TRBD1. Losses at the gene ends were 0 bases for V and 3 bases for J; bases not matched to a gene: 7. Per germline, CDR1 SGHVS and CDR2 FQNEAQ. There are 16 residues in the CDR3. In DNA, the CDR3 is TGTGCCAGCAGCTTAGCGCGGATGGGACAGGTCTACGAGCAGTACTTC. It codes for CASSLARMGQVYEQYF.

The sample holds one count of this clone. The chain joins TRBV5-8 to TRBJ1-5; no clear D gene. Trimming stripped 4 bases from V and 4 bases from J, with 15 bases between. The CDR3 contains 15 residues. Germline V CDR1 and CDR2: SGHTS, YDEGEE. CDR3 DNA: TGTGCCAGCAGCCCCCTTGGACGGAGTAATCAGCCCCAGCATTTT. Translation gives CASSPLGRSNQPQHF.